This T cell receptor (beta chain) appears in the sequencing data of a study of T-cell memory formation after mild COVID-19. Study-wide background: Clustering of TCRs was largely donor specific.

V was cut by 6 bases and J by 2 bases, with 16 bases left in between. The CDR3 has 15 amino acids. TCRdb reprocessed the 5' RACE reads with MiXCR, giving one entry per CDR3 protein. The data show around 200,000 distinct CDR3 sequences, more than 9% seen once. Study-wide results and caveats: Whereas later expanders leaned CD4+, clones contracting day 15 to 85 showed a balanced CD4/CD8 makeup.

About this clonotype: Its antigen is currently unknown.

The clonotype was recovered from a man younger than 30 who had mild COVID-19 (a few samples of this study predate the infection). Cell type and time point are not known. The sequenced material came from PBMCs or a T cell subset sorted from them (not recorded which). The chain combines TRBV12-3 or TRBV12-4 with TRBJ2-5; D ambiguous. DNA of the CDR3: TGTGCCAGCAGCCACCCGCTGGCAGGTCAAGAGACCCAGTACTTC. Translating gives CASSHPLAGQETQYF.